A single sample is the source of the 14 T cell receptor beta chains below, sequenced in a study of cytomegalovirus exposure and HLA in healthy donors. PCR used 60 Vbeta primers and 13 Jbeta primers. This table comes from immunoSEQ multiplex PCR, and its TCRdb copy is limited to in-frame clones, with some not included. Listed are some 80,000 clones; about 1% falls within the top ten. The source material was PBMCs. The receptors were sampled from a woman in her 30s in good health and CMV-seronegative.

V and J are TRBV6-1 and TRBJ2-7; 7 bases are shared with TRBD2. CDR3 length equals 11 residues. After removal of 8 bases from V and 7 bases from J, the junction contained 5 bases not matched to a gene. Looked up from germline, CDR1 is MNHNS and CDR2 is SASEGT. CDR3 amino acids: CASGGVREQYF. The DNA of the CDR3 is TGTGCCAGCGGGGGGGTGCGGGAGCAGTACTTC.

V and J are TRBV28 and TRBJ1-1, with D maybe TRBD1 (5 bases). This CDR3 has 11 amino acids. The germline V gene encodes CDR1 MDHEN and CDR2 SYDVKM. This CDR3 is CACRAQGEAFF. The CDR3 DNA reads TGTGCTTGCAGGGCTCAGGGTGAAGCTTTCTTT.

The V and J genes are TRBV5-6 and TRBJ2-1, with D possibly matching TRBD2 (5 bases). Looked up from germline, CDR1 is SGHDT and CDR2 is YYEEEE. Between the trimmed V and J ends, which lost 0 bases and 6 bases, there was a span of 10 bases. This CDR3 contains 14 residues. CDR3 sequence: CASSLERVSNEQFF. Written as DNA, the CDR3 is TGTGCCAGCAGCTTGGAGAGGGTAAGCAATGAGCAGTTCTTC.

The genes are TRBV4-1 and TRBJ1-1, with a tentative D call TRBD1 (5 bases). The CDR3 loop spans 13 amino acids. Germline V gives CDR1 MGHRA, CDR2 YSYEKL. V gave up 6 bases and J gave up 4 bases, with 12 bases separating them. The CDR3 region has the DNA TGCGCCAGCAGTCGGGGGGGTCCCACTGAAGCTTTCTTT. Protein sequence: CASSRGGPTEAFF.

The CDR3 loop is CASSLAEGYTF. The CDR3 DNA reads TGTGCCAGCAGCTTAGCTGAGGGCTACACCTTC. V gene TRBV7-9 combines with J gene TRBJ1-2; no clear D gene. V was shortened by 0 bases and J by 8 bases, with 4 bases between the two germline ends. Germline V gives CDR1 SEHNR, CDR2 FQNEAQ (reference sequence). The CDR3 spans 11 residues.

The chain couples TRBV29-1 to TRBJ2-1; TRBD1 matches 8 bases. This CDR3 has 11 residues. J was trimmed by 9 bases and V by 6 bases; bases with no gene match: 4. The V gene's germline CDR1 is SQVTM and CDR2 ANQGSEA. In DNA form, the CDR3 reads TGCAGCGTGACAGGGGCGGGTGAGCAGTTCTTC. As protein: CSVTGAGEQFF.

The J gene is TRBJ2-1, the V gene TRBV4-1, with 12 bases aligning to TRBD2. The CDR3 runs 17 residues. Germline V gene data show CDR1 as MGHRA and CDR2 as YSYEKL. V gave up 0 bases and J gave up 8 bases; unmatched junction bases: 8. For the CDR3, the DNA is TGCGCCAGCAGCCAAGAAGAAATACTAGCGGGAGGAGATGAGCAGTTCTTC. It yields the protein CASSQEEILAGGDEQFF.

The V call is TRBV7-9, the J call TRBJ1-3; no firm D call. Germline V gene sequence: CDR1 SEHNR, CDR2 FQNEAQ (reference sequence). V shed 5 bases and J shed 2 bases, with 13 bases lying between them. The CDR3 runs to 15 residues. In DNA, the CDR3 is TGTGCCAGCAGCCCACGGGTGACGGCTGGAAACACCATATATTTT. Protein product: CASSPRVTAGNTIYF.

This chain connects TRBV9 to TRBJ1-1; D uncertain. The CDR3 consists of 13 residues. The V and J ends lost 1 base and 3 bases respectively, with 7 bases between them. From germline, CDR1 is SGDLS and CDR2 YYNGEE. The DNA for the CDR3 is TGTGCCAGCAGCGTATCCCTTGACACTGAAGCTTTCTTT. It encodes CASSVSLDTEAFF. Full variable domain (rest looked up from reference TRBV9 and TRBJ1-1): DSGVTQTPKHLITATGQRVTLRCSPRSGDLSVYWYQQSLDQGLQFLIQYYNGEERAKGNILERFSAQQFPDLHSELNLSSLELGDSALYFCASSVSLDTEAFFGQGTRLTVV.

The chain uses TRBV5-6 and TRBJ2-2; 10 bases fit TRBD1. V trimming: 2 bases; J trimming: 5 bases; junction bases outside the gene matches: 3. Germline V lookup: CDR1 SGHDT, CDR2 YYEEEE. CDR3 size: 15 residues. The CDR3 loop is CASSLPGQGTGELFF. As DNA, the CDR3 is TGTGCCAGCAGCTTACCGGGACAGGGGACCGGGGAGCTGTTTTTT.

Regarding this clone: The junction shows a germline mismatch at one end, possibly a read error. The chain joins TRBV4-1 to TRBJ2-1; 9 bases line up with TRBD1. Germline-derived CDR1 and CDR2 are MGHRA and YSYEKL. The CDR3 runs 14 residues. The CDR3 coding sequence is TGCGCCAGCAGCCAAGCCGGACAGGGGCTCGGGCAGCTCTTC. Translated: CASSQAGQGLGQLF.

The V and J genes are TRBV12-5 and TRBJ2-1; 9 nucleotides line up with TRBD2. Germline V CDR1 and CDR2: LGHNT, FRNRAP. Trimming cost V 0 bases and J 6 bases; bases outside gene matches: 3. This CDR3 contains 15 residues. As DNA, the CDR3 is TGTGCTAGTGGTTTGGTACTAGCGGGCCCCAATGAGCAGTTCTTC. It is translated as CASGLVLAGPNEQFF. Using reference TRBV12-5 and TRBJ2-1 for the parts outside the CDR3, the full variable domain is DARVTQTPRHKVTEMGQEVTMRCQPILGHNTVFWYRQTMMQGLELLAYFRNRAPLDDSGMPKDRFSAEMPDATLATLKIQPSEPRDSAVYFCASGLVLAGPNEQFFGPGTRLTVL.

The genes are TRBV6-1 and TRBJ1-4; 9 bases align to TRBD1. The trim removed 6 bases at V and 6 bases at J, leaving 8 bases unmatched. Germline loops: CDR1 MNHNS, CDR2 SASEGT. This CDR3 contains 15 residues. The CDR3 coding sequence is TGTGCCAGCAGAGCCGGACAGGGGTATCATGAAAAACTGTTTTTT. It translates to CASRAGQGYHEKLFF.

The J gene is TRBJ2-2, the V gene TRBV30; D possibly corresponds to TRBD2 (5 bases). Germline V gives CDR1 GTSNPN, CDR2 SVGIG (reference sequence). Trimming removed 0 bases at V and 4 bases at J, with 12 bases between. This CDR3 is built from 15 residues. The CDR3 bases are TGTGCCTGGAGTGTATACGGAGGACCCACCGGGGAGCTGTTTTTT. It encodes CAWSVYGGPTGELFF.